The 27 T cell receptor beta chains below were found in one sample sequenced in a study of radiotherapy plus CTLA-4 blockade in lung cancer (dated by TCRdb to the late 2010s). Libraries were made using the immunoSEQ multiplex PCR assay. The source is immuneACCESS, and TCRdb retained only in-frame sequences with V and J called. Part of the clones is not carried over; for the studies checked, unresolved V genes explain less than half of this, and the remainder is unexplained. Within this sample are 55,000 to 80,000 clones, with approximately 75% of them counted one time only. The ten largest account for about 4.4% of the sample. Here the sequenced sample was peripheral blood, taken from a patient treated with radiotherapy plus ipilimumab. The source of these receptors is a human donor with non-small cell lung cancer who had a complete response to radiotherapy plus ipilimumab.

The chain is built from TRBV4-1 and TRBJ1-4; the match to TRBD1 covers 7 bases. The CDR3 loop spans 12 amino acids. Germline assignment: CDR1 MGHRA and CDR2 YSYEKL. The J segment lost 11 bases and the V segment lost 5 bases, leaving 5 bases of the junction unmatched. For the CDR3, the DNA is TGCGCCAGCAGCGAGACAGGGTGGAAACTGTTTTTT. This codes for CASSETGWKLFF.

This clone appeared a single time. The chain employs TRBV14 and TRBJ2-2; no clear D gene. The CDR3 sequence is 14 residues long. Per the germline V gene, CDR1 is SGHDN and CDR2 is FVKESK. V shed 3 bases and J shed 3 bases, with 8 bases lying between them. The CDR3 is CASSHTSDTGELFF. In DNA form, the CDR3 reads TGTGCCAGCAGCCATACATCGGACACCGGGGAGCTGTTTTTT. The full variable domain, completed using reference TRBV14 and TRBJ2-2, is EAGVTQFPSHSVIEKGQTVTLRCDPISGHDNLYWYRRVMGKEIKFLLHFVKESKQDESGMPNNRFLAERTGGTYSTLKVQPAELEDSGVYFCASSHTSDTGELFFGEGSRLTVL.

This clone was found once. The rearrangement joins TRBV7-2 to TRBJ2-3; 10 positions match TRBD2. The trim removed 5 bases at V and 4 bases at J, leaving 6 bases unmatched. Per germline, CDR1 SGHTA and CDR2 FQGNSA. The CDR3 is 15 residues long. The DNA for the CDR3 is TGTGCCAGCAGCGCTAGCGGGAGAGGCTCAGATACGCAGTATTTT. Residues: CASSASGRGSDTQYF.

The gene calls are TRBV19 and TRBJ2-7; D tentatively reads TRBD1 or TRBD2 (6 bases each). The CDR3 is 12 residues long. CDR1 LNHDA and CDR2 SQIVND come from the germline V gene (reference sequence). The V and J ends lost 11 bases and 0 bases respectively, with 11 bases between them. The CDR3 spells CASRGVSYEQYF. Written as DNA, the CDR3 is TGTGCCTCTAGGGGGGTCTCCTACGAGCAGTACTTC.

This chain links TRBV6-5 with TRBJ1-1; D is possibly TRBD1 (6 bases). Trimming shortened V by 4 bases and J by 5 bases, and 14 bases separated the two germline ends. The CDR3 is made up of 14 amino acids. In germline, CDR1 is MNHEY, CDR2 SVGAGI. The CDR3 protein is CASSFAQGGTEAFF. CDR3 nucleotides: TGTGCCAGCAGTTTCGCACAGGGAGGGACTGAAGCTTTCTTT.

This clone was seen just once. The chain links TRBV18 to TRBJ1-1; a weak D match, TRBD1 (6 bases). This CDR3 spans 15 amino acids. Per germline, CDR1 KGHSH and CDR2 LQKENI. Trimming shortened V by 4 bases and J by 2 bases, and 14 bases separated the two germline ends. The CDR3 DNA is TGTGCCAGCTCACTCGTCCGACAGGTTAACACTGAAGCTTTCTTT. It specifies CASSLVRQVNTEAFF.

In its sample, this clone was seen a few times. V and J are TRBV7-2 and TRBJ2-5; D may correspond to TRBD1 or TRBD2 (6 bases each). V lost 5 bases to trimming and J lost 5 bases, with 21 bases between them. Germline V gene lookup returns CDR1 SGHTA and CDR2 FQGNSA. The CDR3 is made up of 16 amino acids. CDR3 DNA sequence: TGTGCCAGCAGCCCCCAGAGAGGGGGGCCGAGGGAGACCCAGTACTTC. It is translated as CASSPQRGGPRETQYF. Looking up the rest from reference TRBV7-2 and TRBJ2-5 gives the full variable domain: GAGVSQSPSNKVTEKGKDVELRCDPISGHTALYWYRQSLGQGLEFLIYFQGNSAPDKSGLPSDRFSAERTGGSVSTLTIQRTQQEDSAVYLCASSPQRGGPRETQYFGPGTRLLVL.

The V gene is TRBV7-2, the J gene TRBJ2-7; D is perhaps TRBD2 (5 bases). V was cut by 0 bases and J by 0 bases, with 9 bases left in between. The CDR3 runs to 15 residues. Per the germline V gene, CDR1 is SGHTA and CDR2 is FQGNSA. The CDR3 sequence is CASSLAGSNSYEQYV. The CDR3 DNA sequence: TGTGCCAGCAGCTTAGCAGGGAGTAACTCCTACGAGCAGTACGTC.

The CDR3 bases are TGTGCCAGCAGTTTGGCAGGGCGGACTGAAGCTTTCTTT. Translating gives CASSLAGRTEAFF. The genes are TRBV27 and TRBJ1-1, with D perhaps matching TRBD1 (5 bases). The CDR3 is made up of 13 amino acids. V was pared by 3 bases and J by 5 bases, with 10 bases between. CDR1 and CDR2 (germline): MNHEY, SMNVEV (reference sequence).

J is TRBJ1-1 and V is TRBV10-1, with a tentative D call TRBD1 (6 bases). Germline V gene lookup returns CDR1 WNHNN and CDR2 SYGVQD (reference sequence). Trimming shortened V by 4 bases and J by 0 bases, and 12 bases separated the two germline ends. The CDR3 loop spans 15 amino acids. The CDR3 sequence is CASSARTDLNTEAFF. The CDR3 DNA reads TGCGCCAGCAGTGCCCGGACAGATTTGAACACTGAAGCTTTCTTT.

The count of this clone is one. The chain joins TRBV7-2 to TRBJ2-1; D unresolved. Germline lookup yields CDR1 SGHTA and CDR2 FQGNSA. The CDR3 is made up of 14 amino acids. V was clipped by 7 bases and J by 8 bases, with 18 bases between them. CDR3 nucleotides: TGTGCCAGCAAGTCCGACTGGGGTTCATATGAGCAGTTCTTC. It is translated as CASKSDWGSYEQFF.

The count of this clone is one. CDR3 in amino acids: CASSLRAVNTEAFF. CDR3 nucleotide sequence: TGCGCCAGCAGCTTGCGAGCGGTGAACACTGAAGCTTTCTTT. The chain uses TRBV5-1 and TRBJ1-1, with no clear D. The CDR3 is made up of 14 amino acids. V lost 1 base and J 0 bases, leaving 7 bases between the germline ends. Germline lookup yields CDR1 SGHRS and CDR2 YFSETQ.

V gene TRBV5-1 combines with J gene TRBJ2-1, with unresolved D. Deletions cut 2 bases from V and 1 base from J, with 10 bases between. In germline, CDR1 is SGHRS, CDR2 YFSETQ. This CDR3 comprises 15 residues. CDR3: CASSFSIRSYNEQFF. DNA of the CDR3: TGCGCCAGCAGCTTTAGCATCCGGTCCTACAATGAGCAGTTCTTC.

A few counts support this clone. The rearrangement links TRBV4-1 to TRBJ2-4; tentatively, D is TRBD1 (6 bases). CDR1 is MGHRA, CDR2 YSYEKL, per germline. Trimming stripped 4 bases from V and 8 bases from J, with 12 bases between. CDR3 length: 13 amino acids. The CDR3 sequence: CASSLGQSDIQYF. DNA for the CDR3: TGCGCCAGCAGCCTAGGACAGTCCGACATTCAGTACTTC.

This clone has a handful of counts. J is TRBJ1-2 and V is TRBV18; D remains ambiguous. Trimming pared 6 bases from V and 2 bases from J, leaving 7 bases between. The germline V gene has CDR1 KGHSH and CDR2 LQKENI. This CDR3 spans 12 amino acids. CDR3 bases: TGTGCCAGCTCTTGGGAGAACTATGGCTACACCTTC. Translated: CASSWENYGYTF.

The V and J genes are TRBV27 and TRBJ2-3; TRBD1 matches 9 bases. J gave up 6 bases and V 5 bases, and 18 bases lay outside the gene matches. The CDR3 length is 18 residues. Germline CDR1 is MNHEY and CDR2 is SMNVEV (reference sequence). The CDR3 region is CASSPRDRATTRGDTQYF. DNA for the CDR3: TGTGCCAGCAGTCCGAGGGACAGGGCCACAACGAGGGGGGATACGCAGTATTTT.

The chain carries TRBV11-3 and TRBJ2-1, with unresolved D. V was shortened by 5 bases and J by 1 base, with 9 bases between the two germline ends. CDR1 is SGHNT and CDR2 is YENEEA in the germline V gene. The CDR3 runs 14 residues. CDR3 bases: TGTGCCAGCAGCACCCAAAGGTCCTACAATGAGCAGTTCTTC. Translation: CASSTQRSYNEQFF. Full variable domain (rest looked up from reference TRBV11-3 and TRBJ2-1): EAGVVQSPRYKIIEKKQPVAFWCNPISGHNTLYWYLQNLGQGPELLIRYENEEAVDDSQLPKDRFSAERLKGVDSTLKIQPAELGDSAVYLCASSTQRSYNEQFFGPGTRLTVL.

The rearrangement uses TRBV27 and TRBJ2-2; 7 bases align to TRBD2. Germline lookup yields CDR1 MNHEY and CDR2 SMNVEV (reference sequence). V shed 3 bases, J shed 1 base, and the junction held 8 bases outside the gene matches. The CDR3 has 17 residues. Here the CDR3 DNA reads TGTGCCAGCAGTTTCTCCCTCTGGGGGGGGAACACCGGGGAGCTGTTTTTT. This sequence encodes CASSFSLWGGNTGELFF.

The rearrangement joins TRBV29-1 to TRBJ1-5; D not certain. The CDR3 is made up of 12 amino acids. Per germline, CDR1 SQVTM and CDR2 ANQGSEA. Trimming shortened V by 6 bases and J by 5 bases, and 11 bases separated the two germline ends. CDR3: CSVSGSDQPQHF. The CDR3 region has the DNA TGCAGCGTGTCCGGATCCGATCAGCCCCAGCATTTT.

CDR3 sequence reads: CASSLGQRNEQFF. The CDR3 region has the DNA TGTGCCAGCAGCTTAGGTCAGAGGAATGAGCAGTTCTTC. The chain combines TRBV7-2 with TRBJ2-1; D not certain. The CDR3 covers 13 residues. In germline, CDR1 is SGHTA, CDR2 FQGNSA. Trimming took off 1 base at V and 7 bases at J, with 8 bases between the two ends.

The sample holds a few counts of this clone. The chain recombines TRBV10-3 with TRBJ2-3, with D maybe TRBD1 (6 bases). The CDR3 length is 14 residues. Per germline, CDR1 ENHRY and CDR2 SYGVKD. V lost 3 bases to trimming and J lost 3 bases, with 10 bases between them. The CDR3 reads CAISDTQGTDTQYF. CDR3 nucleotides: TGTGCCATCAGTGATACACAGGGAACAGATACGCAGTATTTT.

This clone was observed a handful of times. The chain carries TRBV27 and TRBJ1-6, with TRBD1 matching 8 bases. Germline lookup yields CDR1 MNHEY and CDR2 SMNVEV (reference sequence). V dropped 3 bases and J dropped 10; count of bases not matched to a gene: 17. The CDR3 sequence is 18 residues long. Written as DNA, the CDR3 is TGTGCCAGCAGTTTCAGGGCTCCGGACAGGGTACGCGGGTCACCCCTCCACTTT. As protein: CASSFRAPDRVRGSPLHF.

The chain joins TRBV11-3 to TRBJ1-1; no firm D call. Germline V CDR1 and CDR2: SGHNT, YENEEA. With 2 bases removed from V and 0 bases from J, the gap between germline ends came to 10 bases. The CDR3 sequence is 15 residues long. The CDR3, as DNA: TGTGCCAGCAGCTTAATAGAGGGCGTGAACACTGAAGCTTTCTTT. Encoded protein: CASSLIEGVNTEAFF.

The table lists this clone with a count of one. This sample includes further DNA sequences coding for the same CDR3. This chain connects TRBV6-5 to TRBJ2-3; a possible D gene is TRBD1 (6 bases). Germline-derived CDR1 and CDR2 are MNHEY and SVGAGI. CDR3 length: 14 amino acids. V dropped 4 bases and J dropped 5 bases, with 13 bases sitting between them. The CDR3 nucleotides are TGTGCCAGCAGTTGGGGGCAGGGACAAGATACGCAGTATTTT. Protein product: CASSWGQGQDTQYF.

V is TRBV30 and J is TRBJ2-7, with TRBD2 matching 7 bases. The CDR3 length is 17 residues. V dropped 1 base and J dropped 7; count of bases not matched to a gene: 19. The germline CDR1 and CDR2 sequences are GTSNPN and SVGIG (reference sequence). In DNA, the CDR3 is TGTGCCTGGAGTGCGCTGGCGGGGGATCCCCTTAGGAGGGAGCAGTACTTC. Translation gives CAWSALAGDPLRREQYF.

This chain joins TRBV2 and TRBJ2-4, with D unresolved. The CDR3 loop spans 15 amino acids. CDR1 SNHLY and CDR2 FYNNEI come from the germline V gene. Between the trimmed V and J ends, which lost 2 bases and 0 bases, there was a span of 8 bases. For the CDR3, the DNA is TGTGCCAGCAGTGAAATCGGGCTAGCCAAAAACATTCAGTACTTC. Translating it yields CASSEIGLAKNIQYF.

The chain has TRBV2 and TRBJ2-5; unclear D gene. This CDR3 is built from 16 residues. Trimming shortened V by 5 bases and J by 2 bases, and 18 bases separated the two germline ends. Germline V CDR1 and CDR2: SNHLY, FYNNEI. CDR3 in DNA: TGTGCCAGCAGTATGAGATTTAAAGCTACACAAGAGACCCAGTACTTC. Amino acid sequence: CASSMRFKATQETQYF.